The 17 T cell receptor beta chains presented below share a single source sample, sequenced in a study of T-cell memory formation after mild COVID-19. TCRdb recomputed calls from the 5' RACE reads with MiXCR, one row per CDR3 protein. The sample carries about 140,000 distinct CDR3 sequences, about 19% recorded once. Sequenced input: PBMCs or a T cell subset sorted from them (not recorded which). The receptors originated from an adult woman who had mild COVID-19 (a few samples of this study predate the infection). Cell type and time point are not known.

This clonotype was counted a few times. The chain couples TRBV7-2 to TRBJ1-2; TRBD1 might be the D (5 bases). The germline V and J ends were trimmed by 7 bases and 4 bases, with 16 bases remaining between them. The CDR3 has 14 amino acids. Germline CDR1 SGHTA, CDR2 FQGNSA. In nucleotides, the CDR3 is TGTGCCAGCACCCCCCTGGGGCGGATCTATGGCTACACCTTC. Its translation: CASTPLGRIYGYTF.

J is TRBJ2-1 and V is TRBV7-9; perhaps TRBD2 as D (6 bases). The germline V gene has CDR1 SEHNR and CDR2 FQNEAQ (reference sequence). Trimming left V 1 base short and J 7 bases short, with 14 bases between. The CDR3 loop spans 15 amino acids. The CDR3 region is CASSLDGSRWNEQFF. As DNA, the CDR3 is TGTGCCAGCAGCTTAGACGGGAGTCGCTGGAATGAGCAGTTCTTC.

V usage is TRBV5-1 and J usage is TRBJ1-2; D remains ambiguous. Trimming stripped 5 bases from V and 0 bases from J, with 8 bases between. Germline V lookup: CDR1 SGHRS, CDR2 YFSETQ. CDR3 length: 13 residues. The CDR3 spells CASRFKANYGYTF. The CDR3 nucleotides read TGCGCCAGCAGGTTCAAAGCTAACTATGGCTACACCTTC.

The rearrangement links TRBV20-1 to TRBJ2-3; D unclear. The CDR3 consists of 13 residues. V lost 3 bases and J lost 2, with 9 bases in between. The germline CDR1 and CDR2 sequences are DFQATT and SNEGSKA (reference sequence). CDR3 nucleotide sequence: TGCAGTGCTAGTGATTTTAACACAGATACGCAGTATTTT. Protein sequence: CSASDFNTDTQYF.

This clonotype was seen only a few times. This chain uses TRBV12-3 or TRBV12-4 with TRBJ2-1; 8 bases are a match to TRBD2. Trimming cost V 3 bases and J 1 base; bases outside gene matches: 11. This CDR3 is 18 amino acids long. Here the CDR3 reads CASSLPPSGWGSYNEQFF. CDR3 nucleotides: TGTGCCAGCAGTTTGCCTCCTAGCGGGTGGGGTTCCTACAATGAGCAGTTCTTC.

J is TRBJ2-7 and V is TRBV10-3; D tentatively reads TRBD1 or TRBD2 (5 bases each). This CDR3 contains 15 residues. Germline CDR1 and CDR2: ENHRY and SYGVKD. V was shortened by 4 bases and J by 0 bases, with 13 bases between the two germline ends. The DNA of the CDR3 is TGTGCCATCAGTGTCGGGGACCCGAGCTCCTACGAGCAGTACTTC. Translation gives CAISVGDPSSYEQYF.

The rearrangement uses TRBV4-3 and TRBJ2-1; TRBD2 matches at 12 bases. The V segment lost 4 bases and the J segment 6 bases; nucleotides outside the gene matches: 7. Per the germline V gene, CDR1 is LGHNA and CDR2 is YSLEER. The CDR3 runs 16 residues. CDR3: CASSRESSGRANEQFF. The CDR3 bases are TGCGCCAGCAGCCGGGAATCTAGCGGGAGGGCCAATGAGCAGTTCTTC.

This clonotype occurred a few times. The chain links TRBV7-2 to TRBJ2-7; 7 bases line up with TRBD1. V was clipped by 5 bases and J by 6 bases; unmatched bases: 7. The V gene's germline CDR1 is SGHTA and CDR2 FQGNSA. The CDR3 extends over 13 amino acids. CDR3 sequence (DNA): TGTGCCAGCAGCCCACAGGGGATTGGCGAGCAGTACTTC. Protein sequence: CASSPQGIGEQYF.

V is TRBV4-1 and J is TRBJ2-2; 12 bases fit TRBD2. The CDR3 consists of 18 residues. Unmatched junction bases numbered 6, after V lost 3 bases and J lost 1 base. Germline assignment: CDR1 MGHRA and CDR2 YSYEKL. The CDR3 loop reads CASSQKTLAGGNTGELFF. CDR3 DNA sequence: TGCGCCAGCAGCCAGAAAACACTAGCGGGGGGGAACACCGGGGAGCTGTTTTTT.

This clonotype was seen a handful of times. The chain has TRBV6-5 and TRBJ2-2; 7 bases are a match to TRBD1. Germline V gives CDR1 MNHEY, CDR2 SVGAGI. The CDR3 length is 15 residues. Trimming at V came to 6 bases and at J to 6 bases, leaving 10 bases not matched to a gene. This chain's CDR3 is CASRTDRAVAGELFF. DNA for the CDR3: TGTGCCAGCAGAACCGACAGGGCGGTCGCCGGGGAGCTGTTTTTT.

Only one count was recorded for this clonotype. The chain has TRBV7-9 and TRBJ2-4; D is possibly TRBD1 (6 bases). The germline V gene encodes CDR1 SEHNR and CDR2 FQNEAQ (reference sequence). The ends were cut back, 10 bases at V and 0 bases at J, with 16 bases in the middle. This CDR3 has 15 amino acids. Here the CDR3 DNA reads TGTGCCACGGGACATTTCGGGTCAGCCAAAAACATTCAGTACTTC. This encodes CATGHFGSAKNIQYF.

This clonotype was detected only a few times. J is TRBJ2-6 and V is TRBV11-2; D may be TRBD2 (5 bases). Germline V CDR1 and CDR2: SGHAT, FQNNGV. The CDR3 is 16 residues long. V lost 5 bases, J lost 0 bases, and 11 bases lay in between. The CDR3, as DNA: TGTGCCAGCAGCCCGGGCCGGGGCTCTGGGGCCAACGTCCTGACTTTC. Encoded protein: CASSPGRGSGANVLTF.

V is TRBV25-1 and J is TRBJ1-1; 9 positions match TRBD1. With V trimmed by 5 bases and J by 9 bases, 7 bases remained unmatched. The CDR3 spans 13 residues. Germline CDR1 MGHDK, CDR2 SYGVNS. The CDR3 sequence: CASSRGQGGKAFF. In DNA form, the CDR3 reads TGTGCCAGCAGTAGGGGACAGGGAGGGAAAGCTTTCTTT.

This clonotype was counted ten times or more. V is TRBV12-3 or TRBV12-4 and J is TRBJ2-3; a weak D match, TRBD1 (6 bases). The CDR3 has 14 residues. The V gene lost 6 bases and the J gene lost 2 bases, with 12 bases spanning the gap. Here the CDR3 reads CASRSPGVTDTQYF. The CDR3 DNA reads as TGTGCCAGCAGATCCCCAGGGGTCACAGATACGCAGTATTTT.

The chain employs TRBV3-1 and TRBJ2-1; 12 bases line up with TRBD2. The CDR3 has 16 amino acids. V lost 4 bases, J lost 10 bases, and 11 bases stayed unmatched. Germline-derived CDR1 and CDR2 are LGHDT and YNNKEL (reference sequence). Here the CDR3 DNA reads TGTGCCAGCAGCCGTCTAGCGGGAGGGCCTCGGGGAGAGCAGTTCTTC. This codes for CASSRLAGGPRGEQFF.

The sample holds a few counts of this clonotype. V gene TRBV20-1 combines with J gene TRBJ2-1; TRBD2 aligns across 7 bases. Germline trimming cut 3 bases from V and 0 bases from J; bases unmatched to any gene: 5. This CDR3 spans 15 amino acids. The V gene's germline CDR1 is DFQATT and CDR2 SNEGSKA (reference sequence). CDR3 sequence (DNA): TGCAGTGCTAGGCCTGCTAGCGGCTCCTACAATGAGCAGTTCTTC. Amino acid sequence: CSARPASGSYNEQFF.

In this sample, this clonotype turned up a few times. The DNA for the CDR3 is TGCAGTGCATGCGGGACCCCGGACTACACCATATATTTT. Translation: CSACGTPDYTIYF. The chain joins TRBV20-1 to TRBJ1-3, with D perhaps TRBD1 (5 bases). Germline V gene sequence: CDR1 DFQATT, CDR2 SNEGSKA (reference sequence). The CDR3 contains 13 residues. Trimming shortened V by 6 bases and J by 8 bases, and 17 bases separated the two germline ends.